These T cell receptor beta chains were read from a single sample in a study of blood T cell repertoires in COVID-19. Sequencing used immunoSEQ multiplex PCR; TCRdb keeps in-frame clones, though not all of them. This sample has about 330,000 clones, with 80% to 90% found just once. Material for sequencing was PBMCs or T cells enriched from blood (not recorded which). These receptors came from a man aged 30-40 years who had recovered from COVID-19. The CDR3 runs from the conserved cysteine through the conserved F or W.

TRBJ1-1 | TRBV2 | CASRMGGTEAFF
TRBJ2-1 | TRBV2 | CASNNLGGYNEQFF
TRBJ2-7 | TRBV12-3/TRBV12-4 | CASGGQGRSEQYF
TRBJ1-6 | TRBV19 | CASSIGSSYNSPLHF
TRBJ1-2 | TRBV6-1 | CASSDMDRDGYTF
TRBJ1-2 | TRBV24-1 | CATSDSTGANYGYTF
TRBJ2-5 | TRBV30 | CAWAPTGKKQETQYF
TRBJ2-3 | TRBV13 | CASSPLQWDTQYF
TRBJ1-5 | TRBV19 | CATQPPRVNGYQPQHF
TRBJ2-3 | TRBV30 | CAWRDRRITDTQYF
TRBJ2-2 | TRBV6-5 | CATKGQGALPGELFF
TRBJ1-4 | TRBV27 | CASSLLQNEKLFF
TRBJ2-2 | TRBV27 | CASTPRGLAGRYTGELFF
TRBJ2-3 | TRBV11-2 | CASSWATSGADTQYF
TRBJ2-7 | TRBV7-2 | CASSLVFGTSTQYF
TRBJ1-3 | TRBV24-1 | CATSDPGGSSGNTIYF
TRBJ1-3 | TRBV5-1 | CASSSGLSGNTIYF
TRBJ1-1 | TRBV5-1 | CASSAGQLYTEAFF
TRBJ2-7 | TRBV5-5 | CASSLAPDRIIDEQYF